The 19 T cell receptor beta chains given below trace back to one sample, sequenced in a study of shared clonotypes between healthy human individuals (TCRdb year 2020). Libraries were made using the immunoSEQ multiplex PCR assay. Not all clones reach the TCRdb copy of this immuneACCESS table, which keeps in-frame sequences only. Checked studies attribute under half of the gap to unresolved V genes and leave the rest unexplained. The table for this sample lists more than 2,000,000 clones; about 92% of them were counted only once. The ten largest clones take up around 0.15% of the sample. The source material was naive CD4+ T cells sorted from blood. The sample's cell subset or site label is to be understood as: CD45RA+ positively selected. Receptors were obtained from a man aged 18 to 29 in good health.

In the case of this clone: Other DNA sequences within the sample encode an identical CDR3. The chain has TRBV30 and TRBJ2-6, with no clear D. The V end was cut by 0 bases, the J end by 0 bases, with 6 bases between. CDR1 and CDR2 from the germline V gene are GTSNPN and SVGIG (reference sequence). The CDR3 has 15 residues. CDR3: CAWSVRGSGANVLTF. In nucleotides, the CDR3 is TGTGCCTGGAGTGTACGAGGCTCTGGGGCCAACGTCCTGACTTTC.

The CDR3 DNA follows: TGTGCCAGCTCTAGCAACTTGGGGTGGACCCAGTACTTC. Translation gives CASSSNLGWTQYF. This chain uses TRBV27 with TRBJ2-5, with D possibly TRBD2 on 5 matching bases. The CDR3 is 13 amino acids. The germline CDR1 and CDR2 sequences are MNHEY and SMNVEV (reference sequence). V lost 8 bases, J lost 7 bases, and 17 bases lay in between.

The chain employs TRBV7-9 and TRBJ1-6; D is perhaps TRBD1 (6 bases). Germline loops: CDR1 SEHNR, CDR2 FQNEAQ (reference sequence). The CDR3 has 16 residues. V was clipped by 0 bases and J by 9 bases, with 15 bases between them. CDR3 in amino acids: CASSLALPDRSSPLHF. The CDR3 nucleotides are TGTGCCAGCAGCTTAGCCCTCCCTGACAGGTCTTCACCCCTCCACTTT.

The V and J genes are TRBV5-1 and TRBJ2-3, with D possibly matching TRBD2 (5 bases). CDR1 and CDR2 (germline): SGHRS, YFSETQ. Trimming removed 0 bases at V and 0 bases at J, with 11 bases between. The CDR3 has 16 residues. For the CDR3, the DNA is TGCGCCAGCAGCTTGGGCGGGCTCCCAAGCACAGATACGCAGTATTTT. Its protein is CASSLGGLPSTDTQYF.

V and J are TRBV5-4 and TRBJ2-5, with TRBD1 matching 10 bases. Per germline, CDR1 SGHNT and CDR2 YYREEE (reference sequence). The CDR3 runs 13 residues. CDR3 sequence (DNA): TGTAGCCTCGGGACAGGGGTACAAGAGACCCAGTACTTC. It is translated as CSLGTGVQETQYF.

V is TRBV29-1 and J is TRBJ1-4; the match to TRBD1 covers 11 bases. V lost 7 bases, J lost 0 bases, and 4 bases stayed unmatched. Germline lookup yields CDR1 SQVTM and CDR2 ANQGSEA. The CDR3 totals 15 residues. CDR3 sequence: CSAGTGGSTNEKLFF. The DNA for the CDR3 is TGCAGCGCAGGGACAGGGGGATCAACTAATGAAAAACTGTTTTTT. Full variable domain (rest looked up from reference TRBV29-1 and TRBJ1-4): SAVISQKPSRDICQRGTSLTIQCQVDSQVTMMFWYRQQPGQSLTLIATANQGSEATYESGFVIDKFPISRPNLTFSTLTVSNMSPEDSSIYLCSAGTGGSTNEKLFFGSGTQLSVL.

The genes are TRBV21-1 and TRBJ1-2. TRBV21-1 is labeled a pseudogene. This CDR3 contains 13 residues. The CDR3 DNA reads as TGTGCCAGCAGCAAACCCGGATTCTATGGCTACACCTTC. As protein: CASSKPGFYGYTF.

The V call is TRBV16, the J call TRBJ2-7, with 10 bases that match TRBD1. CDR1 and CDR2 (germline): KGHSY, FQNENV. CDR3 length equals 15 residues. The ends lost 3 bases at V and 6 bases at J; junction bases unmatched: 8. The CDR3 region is CASSQDGTGEGEQYF. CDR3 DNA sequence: TGTGCCAGCAGCCAGGACGGGACAGGGGAGGGCGAGCAGTACTTC.

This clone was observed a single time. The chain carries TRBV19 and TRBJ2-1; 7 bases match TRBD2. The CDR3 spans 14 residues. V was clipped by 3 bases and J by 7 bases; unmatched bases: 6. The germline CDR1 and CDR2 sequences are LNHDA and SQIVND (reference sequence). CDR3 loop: CASSIYPGRNEQFF. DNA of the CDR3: TGTGCCAGTAGTATTTACCCCGGGAGGAATGAGCAGTTCTTC. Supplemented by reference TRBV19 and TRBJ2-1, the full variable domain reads DGGITQSPKYLFRKEGQNVTLSCEQNLNHDAMYWYRQDPGQGLRLIYYSQIVNDFQKGDIAEGYSVSREKKESFPLTVTSAQKNPTAFYLCASSIYPGRNEQFFGPGTRLTVL.

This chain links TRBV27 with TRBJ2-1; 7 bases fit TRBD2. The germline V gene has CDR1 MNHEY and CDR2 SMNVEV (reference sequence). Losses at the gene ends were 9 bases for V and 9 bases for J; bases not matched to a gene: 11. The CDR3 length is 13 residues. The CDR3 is CASWKRDNLEQFF. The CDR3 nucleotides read TGTGCCAGTTGGAAGCGGGATAACCTTGAGCAGTTCTTC.

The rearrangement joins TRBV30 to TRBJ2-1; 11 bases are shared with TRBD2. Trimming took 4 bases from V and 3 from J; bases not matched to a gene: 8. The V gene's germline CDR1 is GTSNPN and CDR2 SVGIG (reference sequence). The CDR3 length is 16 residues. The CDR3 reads CAWTLGGLADYNEQFF. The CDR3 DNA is TGTGCCTGGACCCTAGGGGGACTAGCGGACTACAATGAGCAGTTCTTC. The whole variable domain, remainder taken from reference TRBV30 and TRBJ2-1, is SQTIHQWPATLVQPVGSPLSLECTVEGTSNPNLYWYRQAAGRGLQLLFYSVGIGQISSEVPQNLSASRPQDRQFILSSKKLLLSDSGFYLCAWTLGGLADYNEQFFGPGTRLTVL.

Here the CDR3 DNA reads TGTGCCAGCAGGTACCCGCTAGGTGAGCAGTTCTTC. This gives the protein CASRYPLGEQFF. The rearrangement uses TRBV2 and TRBJ2-1, with D hard to call. Between the trimmed V and J ends, which lost 6 bases and 9 bases, there was a span of 12 bases. The CDR3 loop spans 12 amino acids. Germline V lookup: CDR1 SNHLY, CDR2 FYNNEI.

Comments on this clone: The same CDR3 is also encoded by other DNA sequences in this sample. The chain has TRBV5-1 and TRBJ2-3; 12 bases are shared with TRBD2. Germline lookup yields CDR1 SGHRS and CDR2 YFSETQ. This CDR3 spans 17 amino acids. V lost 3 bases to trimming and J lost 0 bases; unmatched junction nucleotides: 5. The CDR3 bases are TGCGCCAGCAGCTCCGGACTAGCGGGGACTAGCACAGATACGCAGTATTTT. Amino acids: CASSSGLAGTSTDTQYF.

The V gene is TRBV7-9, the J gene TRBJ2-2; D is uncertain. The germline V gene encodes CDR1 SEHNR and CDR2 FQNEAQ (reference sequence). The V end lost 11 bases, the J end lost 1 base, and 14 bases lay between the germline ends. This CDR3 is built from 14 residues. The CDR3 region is CARKSPGNTGELFF. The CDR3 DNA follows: TGTGCCCGTAAGTCTCCAGGGAACACCGGGGAGCTGTTTTTT.

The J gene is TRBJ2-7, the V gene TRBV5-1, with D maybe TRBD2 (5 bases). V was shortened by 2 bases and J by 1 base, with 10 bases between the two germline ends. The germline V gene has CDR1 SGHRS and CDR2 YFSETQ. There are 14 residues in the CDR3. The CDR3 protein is CASSFRTASYEQYF. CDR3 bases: TGCGCCAGCAGCTTCCGGACTGCTTCCTACGAGCAGTACTTC.

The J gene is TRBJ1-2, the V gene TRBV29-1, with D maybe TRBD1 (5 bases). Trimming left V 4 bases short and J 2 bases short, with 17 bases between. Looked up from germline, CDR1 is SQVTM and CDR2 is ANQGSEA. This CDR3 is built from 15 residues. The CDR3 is CSVGGLPGGNYGYTF. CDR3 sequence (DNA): TGCAGCGTTGGGGGCCTCCCCGGCGGGAACTATGGCTACACCTTC.

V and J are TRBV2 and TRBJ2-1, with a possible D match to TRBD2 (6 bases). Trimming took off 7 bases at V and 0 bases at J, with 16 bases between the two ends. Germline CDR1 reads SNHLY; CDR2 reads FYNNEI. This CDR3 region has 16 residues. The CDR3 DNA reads TGTGCCAGCACACGGGACGGGGGAACCTCCTACAATGAGCAGTTCTTC. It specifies CASTRDGGTSYNEQFF. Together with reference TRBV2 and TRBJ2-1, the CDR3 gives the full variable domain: EPEVTQTPSHQVTQMGQEVILRCVPISNHLYFYWYRQILGQKVEFLVSFYNNEISEKSEIFDDQFSVERPDGSNFTLKIRSTKLEDSAMYFCASTRDGGTSYNEQFFGPGTRLTVL.

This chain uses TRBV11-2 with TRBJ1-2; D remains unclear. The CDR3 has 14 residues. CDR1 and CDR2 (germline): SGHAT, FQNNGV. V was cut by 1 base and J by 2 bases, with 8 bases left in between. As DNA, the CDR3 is TGTGCCAGCAGCTTAGGCCCCCTCAACTATGGCTACACCTTC. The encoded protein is CASSLGPLNYGYTF.

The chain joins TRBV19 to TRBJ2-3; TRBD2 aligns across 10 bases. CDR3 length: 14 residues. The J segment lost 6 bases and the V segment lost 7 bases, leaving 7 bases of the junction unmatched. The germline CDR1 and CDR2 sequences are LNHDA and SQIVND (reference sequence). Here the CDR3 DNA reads TGTGCCAGTAAGCTAGCGGGGGCCCTTGATACGCAGTATTTT. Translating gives CASKLAGALDTQYF.